Given below is one T cell receptor (beta chain) in context. TCRdb re-analysed the 5' RACE reads in MiXCR, keeping a single row per CDR3 protein. The sample consists of some 730,000 distinct CDR3 sequences, around a sixth of them appearing once. This sample is part of a study of identical twins. V was cut by 1 base and J by 6 bases, with 7 bases left in between. This CDR3 has 13 residues. Germline V gene sequence: CDR1 LGHNT, CDR2 FRNRAP. The sample was also linked to a second study, of T cells expressing NK-cell markers.

The sequenced sample was PBMCs. This chain connects TRBV12-5 to TRBJ2-1; TRBD1 is a possible D gene (5 bases). This clonotype was sampled from a woman under 30 in good health. The CDR3 sequence is CASGLDRSNEQFF. The DNA for the CDR3 is TGTGCTAGTGGTTTGGACAGGAGCAATGAGCAGTTCTTC.